This T cell receptor (beta chain) was found in a study of cytomegalovirus exposure and HLA in healthy donors. Overall study results and limits: Most TCR sequences were rare, but some public TCRs occurred in many donors. Cytomegalovirus-associated TCR beta chains were listed, numbering 150 to 200.

The length of the CDR3 is 12 residues. The germline V and J ends were trimmed by 10 bases and 4 bases, with 14 bases remaining between them. Germline V lookup: CDR1 MNHNS, CDR2 SASEGT. This clone was seen once. The antigen is undetermined. Here immunoSEQ multiplex PCR was the method, and the copy in TCRdb shows in-frame clones only, minus some. Of about 240,000 clones in the sample, around 87% were seen once. V usage is TRBV6-1 and J usage is TRBJ2-7; TRBD1 might be the D (5 bases). This receptor was taken from a woman aged 25 to 39 in good health and CMV-seropositive. The sequenced sample was PBMCs. The CDR3 sequence is CAIIETAYEQYF. The DNA of the CDR3 is TGTGCCATCATCGAGACAGCATACGAGCAGTACTTC.